This T cell receptor beta chain was documented in a study of response to subunit inactivated influenza vaccine. From the RT-PCR reads, TCRdb called clonotypes with MiXCR, one entry per CDR3 protein. The sample lists about 190,000 distinct CDR3 sequences; about 15% were seen once. The CDR3 runs to 15 residues. Germline V gene sequence: CDR1 MNHEY, CDR2 SVGAGI. The V end lost 0 bases, the J end lost 4 bases, and 11 bases lay between the germline ends. The rearrangement uses TRBV6-5 and TRBJ2-3; possible D gene TRBD1, 5 bases. The clonotype comes from a man aged 50 or older who received an inactivated influenza vaccine. The specimen was CD8+ T cells sorted from PBMCs, collected 5 days after vaccination. The CDR3, as DNA: TGTGCCAGCAGTTACTCTGAAGGGGCCGCAGATACGCAGTATTTT. This codes for CASSYSEGAADTQYF.